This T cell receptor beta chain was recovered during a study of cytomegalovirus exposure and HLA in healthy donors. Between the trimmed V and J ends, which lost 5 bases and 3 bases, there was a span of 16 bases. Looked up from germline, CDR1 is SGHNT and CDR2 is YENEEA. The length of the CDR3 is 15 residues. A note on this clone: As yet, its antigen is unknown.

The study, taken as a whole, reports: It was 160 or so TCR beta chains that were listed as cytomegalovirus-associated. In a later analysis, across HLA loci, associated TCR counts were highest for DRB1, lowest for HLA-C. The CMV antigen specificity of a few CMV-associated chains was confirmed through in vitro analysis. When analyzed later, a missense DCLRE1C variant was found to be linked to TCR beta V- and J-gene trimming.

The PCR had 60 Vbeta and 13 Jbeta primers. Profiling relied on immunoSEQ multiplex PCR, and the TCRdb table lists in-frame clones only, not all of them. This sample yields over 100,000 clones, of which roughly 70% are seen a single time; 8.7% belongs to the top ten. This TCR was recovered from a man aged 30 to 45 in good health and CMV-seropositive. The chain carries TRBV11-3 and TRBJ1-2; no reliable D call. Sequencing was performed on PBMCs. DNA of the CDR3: TGTGCCAGCAGCCCCCCATCCCAGGAAGACTATGGCTACACCTTC. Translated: CASSPPSQEDYGYTF.